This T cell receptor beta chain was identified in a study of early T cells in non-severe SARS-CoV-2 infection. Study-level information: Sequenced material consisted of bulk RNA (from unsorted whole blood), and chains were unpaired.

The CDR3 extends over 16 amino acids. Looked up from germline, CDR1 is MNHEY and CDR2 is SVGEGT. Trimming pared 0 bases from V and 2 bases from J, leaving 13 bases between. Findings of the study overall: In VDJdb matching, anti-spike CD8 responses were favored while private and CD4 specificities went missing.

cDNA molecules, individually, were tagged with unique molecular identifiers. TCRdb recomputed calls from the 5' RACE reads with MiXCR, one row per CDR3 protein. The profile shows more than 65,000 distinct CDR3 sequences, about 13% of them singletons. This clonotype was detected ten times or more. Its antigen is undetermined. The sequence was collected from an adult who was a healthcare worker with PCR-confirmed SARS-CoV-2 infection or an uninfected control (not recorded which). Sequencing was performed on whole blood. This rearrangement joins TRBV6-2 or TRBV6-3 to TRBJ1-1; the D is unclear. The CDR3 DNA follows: TGTGCCAGCAGTTACTCCCCGTGGGCCCCAAACACTGAAGCTTTCTTT. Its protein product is CASSYSPWAPNTEAFF.